Shown below are 10 T cell receptor beta chains from a single sample sequenced in a study of CD8 T cells in Susac syndrome. RNA totalling about 0.45 to 1 ug underwent reverse transcription with random hexamers. Via MiXCR, TCRdb re-called the immunoSEQ multiplex PCR reads, giving one row per CDR3 protein. This repertoire shows fewer than 300,000 distinct CDR3 sequences, roughly 85% found once; its top ten account for over 0.095%. The sample comprised CD8+ T cells from PBMCs. All receptors derive from a human donor with multiple sclerosis.

V is TRBV4-1 and J is TRBJ2-7, with D possibly matching TRBD1 (5 bases). The CDR3 spans 16 residues. Germline-derived CDR1 and CDR2 are MGHRA and YSYEKL. V was pared by 1 base and J by 6 bases, with 19 bases between. For the CDR3, the DNA is TGCGCCAGCAGCCAAGGGGTCAGGGCACTCGGTAGCGAGCAGTACTTC. Translation gives CASSQGVRALGSEQYF.

The chain carries TRBV27 and TRBJ2-5, with D possibly matching TRBD2 (5 bases). Trimming took off 2 bases at V and 1 base at J, with 11 bases between the two ends. The germline gives CDR1 MNHEY, CDR2 SMNVEV (reference sequence). The CDR3 contains 15 residues. CDR3 DNA sequence: TGTGCCAGCAGTTTACGCCGGGGATCCCAAGAGACCCAGTACTTC. Encoded protein: CASSLRRGSQETQYF.

Comments on this clonotype: A read error may produce the germline difference seen at one junction end. The rearrangement links TRBV27 to TRBJ2-1; D not resolved. The CDR3 length is 14 residues. Germline assignment: CDR1 MNHEY and CDR2 SMNVEV (reference sequence). The DNA of the CDR3 is TGTGCCAGCAGTTTAAGGGCGGCATACAATGAGCATTTCTTC. Translation gives CASSLRAAYNEHFF.

The chain joins TRBV27 to TRBJ2-7; TRBD1 might be the D (6 bases). The germline gives CDR1 MNHEY, CDR2 SMNVEV (reference sequence). CDR3 length: 13 residues. Trimming removed 5 bases at V and 3 bases at J, with 11 bases between. CDR3 amino acids: CASSRDTLYEQYF. Here the CDR3 DNA reads TGTGCCAGCAGTCGGGACACTCTCTACGAGCAGTACTTC.

The CDR3 DNA sequence: TGTGCCAGCAGTGGGACAGGACCCTATGGCTACACCTTC. Protein sequence: CASSGTGPYGYTF. This sequence joins TRBV2 and TRBJ1-2; 7 nucleotides agree with TRBD1. Germline trimming cut 4 bases from V and 4 bases from J; bases unmatched to any gene: 3. Per germline, CDR1 SNHLY and CDR2 FYNNEI. The CDR3 has 13 residues.

The gene calls are TRBV28 and TRBJ2-7, with D possibly TRBD1 on 6 matching bases. Germline lookup yields CDR1 MDHEN and CDR2 SYDVKM. Trimming cost V 5 bases and J 1 base, with 15 bases left between them. The CDR3 runs 15 residues. CDR3 coding DNA: TGTGCCAGCAGTCCGTACCGGGACACTTCCTACGAGCAGTACTTC. Translating it yields CASSPYRDTSYEQYF. Full variable domain (remainder filled in from reference TRBV28 and TRBJ2-7): DVKVTQSSRYLVKRTGEKVFLECVQDMDHENMFWYRQDPGLGLRLIYFSYDVKMKEKGDIPEGYSVSREKKERFSLILESASTNQTSMYLCASSPYRDTSYEQYFGPGTRLTVT.

The rearrangement uses TRBV6-5 and TRBJ2-2; D is unresolved. Germline V gives CDR1 MNHEY, CDR2 SVGAGI. The CDR3 spans 13 residues. Trimming removed 2 bases at V and 7 bases at J, with 8 bases between. CDR3: CASSYRANGELFF. The CDR3 DNA is TGTGCCAGCAGTTACCGGGCAAACGGGGAGCTGTTTTTT.

This chain links TRBV3-1 with TRBJ2-7; 7 positions agree with TRBD2. The CDR3 runs 15 residues. V gave up 4 bases and J gave up 0 bases; unmatched junction bases: 6. Looked up from germline, CDR1 is LGHDT and CDR2 is YNNKEL (reference sequence). CDR3 in amino acids: CASSPISGASYEQYF. CDR3 in DNA: TGTGCCAGCAGCCCTATCAGCGGGGCCTCCTACGAGCAGTACTTC.

V gene TRBV28 combines with J gene TRBJ1-2; D is possibly TRBD1 (5 bases). The V end lost 3 bases, the J end lost 8 bases, and 13 bases lay between the germline ends. Germline V gene lookup returns CDR1 MDHEN and CDR2 SYDVKM. The CDR3 length is 13 residues. This CDR3 is CASSLLTAWGYTF. In DNA form, the CDR3 reads TGTGCCAGCAGTTTGCTGACAGCTTGGGGCTACACCTTC.

This clonotype was found once. The V and J genes are TRBV6-5 and TRBJ2-5, with TRBD1 as a possible D gene (6 bases). V dropped 8 bases and J dropped 3 bases, with 10 bases sitting between them. The CDR3 length is 12 residues. Germline values: CDR1 MNHEY, CDR2 SVGAGI. CDR3 amino acids: CASPNREETQYF. CDR3 coding DNA: TGTGCCAGCCCTAACAGGGAAGAGACCCAGTACTTC.